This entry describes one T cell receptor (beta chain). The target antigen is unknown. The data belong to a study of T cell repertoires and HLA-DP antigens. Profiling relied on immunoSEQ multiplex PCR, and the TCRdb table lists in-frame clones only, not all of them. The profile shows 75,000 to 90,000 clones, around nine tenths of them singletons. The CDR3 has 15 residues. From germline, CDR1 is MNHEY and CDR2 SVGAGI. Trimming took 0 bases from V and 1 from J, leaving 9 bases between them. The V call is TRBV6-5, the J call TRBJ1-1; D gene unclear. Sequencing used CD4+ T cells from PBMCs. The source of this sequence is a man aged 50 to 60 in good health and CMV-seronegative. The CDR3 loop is CASSYSGTANTEAFF. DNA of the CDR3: TGTGCCAGCAGTTACTCTGGCACAGCGAACACTGAAGCTTTCTTT.